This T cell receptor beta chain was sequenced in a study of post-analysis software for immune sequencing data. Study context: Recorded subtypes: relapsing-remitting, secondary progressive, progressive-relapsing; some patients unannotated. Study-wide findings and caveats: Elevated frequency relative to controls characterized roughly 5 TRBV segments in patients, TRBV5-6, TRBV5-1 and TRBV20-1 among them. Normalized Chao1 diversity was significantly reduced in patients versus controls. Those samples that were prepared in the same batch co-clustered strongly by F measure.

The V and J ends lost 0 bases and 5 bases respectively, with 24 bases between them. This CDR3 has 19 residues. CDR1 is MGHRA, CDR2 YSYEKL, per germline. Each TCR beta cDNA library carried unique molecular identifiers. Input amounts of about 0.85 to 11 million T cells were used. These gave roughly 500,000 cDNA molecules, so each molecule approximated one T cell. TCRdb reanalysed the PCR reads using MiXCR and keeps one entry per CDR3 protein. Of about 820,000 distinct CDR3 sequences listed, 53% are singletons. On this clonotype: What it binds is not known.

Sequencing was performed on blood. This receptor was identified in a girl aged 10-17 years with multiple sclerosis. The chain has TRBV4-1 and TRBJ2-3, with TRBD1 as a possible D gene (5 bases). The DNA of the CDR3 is TGCGCCAGCAGCCAAGATGAAGTTCCTCAGGGCTGGGCTGGAGATACGCAGTATTTT. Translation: CASSQDEVPQGWAGDTQYF.